This T cell receptor beta chain was retrieved from a study of T cell responses to AZD1222 COVID-19 vaccine. General study results and limits: Across the whole spike, CD4 TCRs peaked at regions 160-218 and 743-854.

V lost 1 base, J lost 3 bases, and 7 bases stayed unmatched. This CDR3 comprises 16 residues. Germline V gene sequence: CDR1 SGHAT, CDR2 FQNNGV. Assay used: immunoSEQ multiplex PCR; TCRdb lists only in-frame clones, some missing. The sample holds more than 140,000 clones, around 88% seen once. As for this clone: Its antigen is as yet unknown.

This chain uses TRBV11-2 with TRBJ2-7; TRBD2 matches 9 bases. The sample was peripheral blood, taken on day 0 of MenACWY control vaccination. The receptor was derived from an adult in good health. CDR3: CASSLGASGVFYEQYF. In nucleotides, the CDR3 is TGTGCCAGCAGCTTAGGGGCTAGCGGGGTTTTCTACGAGCAGTACTTC.